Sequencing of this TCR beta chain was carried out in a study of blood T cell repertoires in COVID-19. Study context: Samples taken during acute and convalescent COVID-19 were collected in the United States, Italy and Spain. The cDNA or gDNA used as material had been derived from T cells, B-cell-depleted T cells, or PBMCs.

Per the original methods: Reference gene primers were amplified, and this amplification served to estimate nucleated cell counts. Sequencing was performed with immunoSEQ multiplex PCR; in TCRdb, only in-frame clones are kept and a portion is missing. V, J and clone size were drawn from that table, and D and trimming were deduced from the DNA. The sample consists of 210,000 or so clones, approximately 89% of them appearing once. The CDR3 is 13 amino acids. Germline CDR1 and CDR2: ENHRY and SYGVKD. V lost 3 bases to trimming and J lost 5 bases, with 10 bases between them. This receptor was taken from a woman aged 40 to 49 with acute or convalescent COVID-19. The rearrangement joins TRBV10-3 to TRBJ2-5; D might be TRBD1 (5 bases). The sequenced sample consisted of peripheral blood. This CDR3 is CAISDQGKETQYF. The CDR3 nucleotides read TGTGCCATCAGTGATCAGGGAAAGGAGACCCAGTACTTC.